Presented here are 17 T cell receptor beta chains from one specimen sequenced in a study of blood T cell repertoires in COVID-19. Clones were sequenced by immunoSEQ multiplex PCR, and TCRdb holds only the in-frame ones, with some missing. The sample lists a few hundred thousand clones; more than 70% were seen once. The material sequenced was PBMCs or T cells enriched from blood (not recorded which). Every receptor here comes from a middle-aged woman with acute COVID-19.

The chain carries TRBV20-1 and TRBJ1-1; possibly TRBD1 for D (6 bases). CDR3 length: 11 amino acids. Germline V CDR1 and CDR2: DFQATT, SNEGSKA (reference sequence). Trimming cost V 6 bases and J 7 bases, with 12 bases left between them. Here the CDR3 DNA reads TGCAGTGCACCCGGACAGTATGAAGCTTTCTTT. Residues: CSAPGQYEAFF.

V and J are TRBV2 and TRBJ1-2; a possible D gene is TRBD1 (5 bases). V was cut by 6 bases and J by 4 bases, with 12 bases left in between. The CDR3 length is 13 residues. CDR1 SNHLY and CDR2 FYNNEI come from the germline V gene. As DNA, the CDR3 is TGTGCCAGCAGGGACGACAGTTTCTATGGCTACACCTTC. Its translation: CASRDDSFYGYTF.

This clone was seen more than once but under ten times. V gene TRBV7-2 combines with J gene TRBJ1-2, with D possibly being TRBD1 (5 bases). V lost 4 bases and J lost 2, with 14 bases in between. Germline CDR1 is SGHTA and CDR2 is FQGNSA. This CDR3 is 15 amino acids long. CDR3 nucleotide sequence: TGTGCCAGCAGCTCCGCCAGGGAAGGGAACTATGGCTACACCTTC. This sequence encodes CASSSAREGNYGYTF.

The chain combines TRBV3-1 (or the pseudogene TRBV3-2) with TRBJ2-7; TRBD1 matches 9 bases. CDR1 is LGHDT, CDR2 YNNKEL, per germline (reference sequence). The J segment lost 3 bases and the V segment lost 10 bases, leaving 19 bases of the junction unmatched. CDR3 size: 17 residues. DNA of the CDR3: TGTGCCAAGCCGGGACAGGGAAGGGACAGAGTATTCTACGAGCAGTACGTC. It specifies CAKPGQGRDRVFYEQYV.

This clone was picked up one time. The rearrangement joins TRBV28 to TRBJ2-7; 7 bases fit TRBD2. Trimming cost V 2 bases and J 3 bases; bases outside gene matches: 7. The CDR3 runs to 15 residues. Germline CDR1 is MDHEN and CDR2 is SYDVKM. This CDR3 reads CASSLGGESGYEQYV. DNA of the CDR3: TGTGCCAGCAGTTTAGGGGGGGAGTCGGGCTACGAGCAGTACGTC.

The V call is TRBV7-2, the J call TRBJ2-3; D is unresolved. V was clipped by 5 bases and J by 6 bases, with 12 bases between them. The CDR3 runs to 13 residues. The germline V gene has CDR1 SGHTA and CDR2 FQGNSA. The CDR3 bases are TGTGCCAGCAGCCCTCCCCACCGGGATACGCAGTATTTT. Translation gives CASSPPHRDTQYF.

The rearrangement joins TRBV7-2 to TRBJ2-2; TRBD2 aligns across 7 bases. CDR1 SGHTA and CDR2 FQGNSA come from the germline V gene. The ends lost 5 bases at V and 1 base at J; junction bases unmatched: 4. The length of the CDR3 is 15 residues. CDR3 in amino acids: CASSRSGVNTGELFF. CDR3 nucleotide sequence: TGTGCCAGCAGCAGAAGCGGGGTGAACACCGGGGAGCTGTTTTTT.

The chain employs TRBV5-1 and TRBJ1-1, with a possible D match to TRBD1 (5 bases). With 0 bases removed from V and 1 base from J, the gap between germline ends came to 22 bases. The CDR3 spans 19 residues. Germline CDR1 reads SGHRS; CDR2 reads YFSETQ. This chain's CDR3 is CASSLAAGGSEAKNTEAFF. Written as DNA, the CDR3 is TGCGCCAGCAGCTTGGCCGCCGGGGGAAGCGAGGCAAAGAACACTGAAGCTTTCTTT.

This clone appeared a few times. The CDR3 protein is CASGTGGASPLHF. CDR3 bases: TGTGCCAGTGGGACAGGGGGTGCTTCACCCCTCCACTTT. This chain connects TRBV19 to TRBJ1-6, with 11 bases aligning to TRBD1. Germline-derived CDR1 and CDR2 are LNHDA and SQIVND (reference sequence). V gave up 8 bases and J gave up 9 bases; unmatched junction bases: 3. The CDR3 is 13 amino acids.

CDR3 sequence reads: CAWSDQRIATGELFF. The CDR3 coding sequence is TGTGCCTGGAGTGACCAGAGGATAGCGACCGGGGAGCTGTTTTTT. The V gene is TRBV30, the J gene TRBJ2-2, with D possibly matching TRBD2 (5 bases). Trimming took 1 base from V and 5 from J, leaving 14 bases between them. This CDR3 contains 15 residues. Germline CDR1 is GTSNPN and CDR2 is SVGIG (reference sequence).

About this clone itself: Other DNA sequences in this sample translate to the same CDR3. This chain uses TRBV12-3 or TRBV12-4 with TRBJ1-5; the D is unclear. The CDR3 totals 12 residues. Trimming shortened V by 3 bases and J by 6 bases, and 6 bases separated the two germline ends. CDR3 loop: CASSFGGQPQHF. The CDR3 bases are TGTGCCAGCAGTTTTGGAGGTCAGCCCCAGCATTTT.

This sequence joins TRBV6-5 and TRBJ2-2, with TRBD2 matching over 11 bases. Germline lookup yields CDR1 MNHEY and CDR2 SVGAGI. This CDR3 is 14 amino acids long. Trimming took 5 bases from V and 6 from J; bases not matched to a gene: 2. In nucleotides, the CDR3 is TGTGCCAGCAGTCCGGGACTAGCGGCCGGGGAGCTGTTTTTT. Its protein is CASSPGLAAGELFF.

The genes are TRBV7-7 and TRBJ2-7; possibly TRBD1 for D (6 bases). The CDR3 sequence is 13 residues long. The ends were cut back, 1 base at V and 5 bases at J, with 9 bases in the middle. Germline V gene lookup returns CDR1 SSHAT and CDR2 FNYEAQ (reference sequence). Here the CDR3 reads CASSLDREHEQYF. As DNA, the CDR3 is TGTGCCAGCAGCTTAGACAGGGAACACGAGCAGTACTTC.

The chain links TRBV6-5 to TRBJ1-6; no clear D gene. The V gene's germline CDR1 is MNHEY and CDR2 SVGAGI. The CDR3 covers 16 residues. V was trimmed by 0 bases and J by 5 bases, leaving 11 bases between them. CDR3 bases: TGTGCCAGCAGTTACTCCGGTGCCAGGAATAATTCACCCCTCCACTTT. Translated, it gives CASSYSGARNNSPLHF.

This clone was seen more than once but under ten times. This sequence joins TRBV12-5 and TRBJ2-2; 9 bases map to TRBD2. The CDR3 covers 14 residues. Per germline, CDR1 LGHNT and CDR2 FRNRAP. V gave up 9 bases and J gave up 6 bases; unmatched junction bases: 8. The CDR3 here is CASVVREGAGELFF. As DNA, the CDR3 is TGTGCTAGCGTTGTGCGGGAGGGCGCCGGGGAGCTGTTTTTT.

This rearrangement joins TRBV21-1 to TRBJ1-1; no DNA check was done on the table's D call, TRBD1. TRBV21-1 is noted as a pseudogene. The CDR3 runs 14 residues. DNA for the CDR3: TGTGCCAGCAGCAATAAAAAACAGGGGAATGAAGCTTTCTTT. It is translated as CASSNKKQGNEAFF.

This chain connects TRBV4-3 to TRBJ1-5; 8 nucleotides align to TRBD1. The V and J ends lost 0 bases and 4 bases, in that order; junction bases with no gene match: 2. Germline-derived CDR1 and CDR2 are LGHNA and YSLEER. The CDR3 consists of 15 residues. DNA of the CDR3: TGCGCCAGCAGCCAAGAAAGGACAGGGAATCAGCCCCAGCATTTT. This gives the protein CASSQERTGNQPQHF.